The 6 T cell receptor beta chains listed next were all sequenced from one sample in a study of blood T cell repertoires in COVID-19. Data came from immunoSEQ multiplex PCR; TCRdb stores just in-frame clones and leaves some out. The profile shows over 100,000 clones, approximately 83% of them singletons. The sample taken for sequencing was peripheral blood. The source of these receptors is a man aged 80 or over with acute or convalescent COVID-19.

The chain uses TRBV12-3 or TRBV12-4 and TRBJ1-2; 7 bases line up with TRBD1. This CDR3 contains 13 residues. The V gene end was trimmed by 4 bases and the J gene end by 6 bases; junction bases not matched to a gene: 5. This CDR3 reads CASSYRQGDGYTF. CDR3 nucleotides: TGTGCCAGCAGTTACCGACAGGGTGATGGCTACACCTTC.

The chain employs TRBV5-1 and TRBJ1-2, with TRBD1 matching 8 bases. Germline CDR1 SGHRS, CDR2 YFSETQ. The CDR3 has 15 amino acids. Trimming cost V 4 bases and J 3 bases; bases outside gene matches: 8. As DNA, the CDR3 is TGCGCCAGCAGCATACAGGGGGGCGCGGACTATGGCTACACCTTC. Residues: CASSIQGGADYGYTF.

This rearrangement joins TRBV23-1 to TRBJ1-1; D is undetermined. TRBV23-1 is sorted into the ORF group, with uncertain function. This CDR3 region has 12 residues. V shed 0 bases and J shed 4 bases, with 3 bases lying between them. The CDR3 protein is CASSQSGTEAFF. Written as DNA, the CDR3 is TGCGCCAGCAGTCAATCCGGCACTGAAGCTTTCTTT.

This clone was detected only a few times. The rearrangement joins TRBV6-5 to TRBJ1-1; 7 nucleotides match TRBD1. The germline V gene encodes CDR1 MNHEY and CDR2 SVGAGI. The junction had 6 bases not matched to a gene; V was cut back by 2 bases and J by 6 bases. The CDR3 spans 14 residues. The CDR3 region has the DNA TGTGCCAGCAGTTACGACAGGGTAATGTCTGAAGCTTTCTTT. It yields the protein CASSYDRVMSEAFF.

The chain carries TRBV29-1 and TRBJ1-1, with a weak D call TRBD1 (6 bases). Germline lookup yields CDR1 SQVTM and CDR2 ANQGSEA. The germline V and J ends were trimmed by 5 bases and 0 bases, with 16 bases remaining between them. This CDR3 has 15 residues. CDR3 protein: CSVFPGQFMNTEAFF. The CDR3 coding sequence is TGCAGCGTTTTTCCTGGACAGTTCATGAACACTGAAGCTTTCTTT.

The genes are TRBV18 and TRBJ1-1; 7 bases are a match to TRBD1. This CDR3 has 16 residues. CDR1 and CDR2 from the germline V gene are KGHSH and LQKENI. V shed 2 bases, J shed 5 bases, and the junction held 11 bases outside the gene matches. Written as DNA, the CDR3 is TGTGCCAGCTCACCAATTGGTATAGGGGGCGGAACTGAAGCTTTCTTT. Translating it yields CASSPIGIGGGTEAFF.